Listed below are T cell receptor beta chains from one sample, sequenced in a study of cytomegalovirus exposure and HLA in healthy donors. Profiling relied on immunoSEQ multiplex PCR, and the TCRdb table lists in-frame clones only, not all of them. The data contain 150,000 to 250,000 clones, more than 65% of them singletons. Sequenced: PBMCs. These receptors originate from a girl aged 5 to 17 in good health and CMV-seropositive. Both conserved end residues are part of each CDR3. Each record gives: D gene, J gene, clone size, V gene, CDR3 DNA, CDR3 protein. A D gene is named only where the DNA matches it firmly. Clone size is stated in some rows and not others, as once, few, many or a class when expanded.

D: -
J: TRBJ2-7
size: -
V: TRBV12-5
DNA: TGTGCTAGTGGTTTGACCCCCTTGGTCAGGGGCAACTCCGCCACCCAGGACGGGCGCGAGCAGTACTTC
CDR3: CASGLTPLVRGNSATQDGREQYF

D: -
J: TRBJ2-7
size: -
V: TRBV2
DNA: TGTGCCAGCAGTGATTCGGGGATTCCCTACGAGCAGTACTTC
CDR3: CASSDSGIPYEQYF

D: TRBD1
J: TRBJ2-5
size: -
V: TRBV18
DNA: TGTGCCAGCTCACCAAGACAGGGTGAAGAGACCCAGTACTTC
CDR3: CASSPRQGEETQYF

D: TRBD1
J: TRBJ2-7
size: few
V: TRBV28
DNA: TGTGCCAGCAGATCAGCACGGGGACAGGGTTCCTACGAGCAGTACTTC
CDR3: CASRSARGQGSYEQYF

D: -
J: TRBJ1-2
size: -
V: TRBV10-2
DNA: TGCGCCAGCAGTGAGTCGGGGCGAAGGGCCTATGGCTACACCTTC
CDR3: CASSESGRRAYGYTF

D: TRBD1
J: TRBJ2-7
size: -
V: TRBV5-1
DNA: TGCGCCAGCAGCGCCCCGGACAGGGGGGGTGAGCAGTACTTC
CDR3: CASSAPDRGGEQYF

D: -
J: TRBJ1-2
size: -
V: TRBV5-1
DNA: TGCGCCAGCAGCTTAACAGGGCCAGGCTACACCTTC
CDR3: CASSLTGPGYTF

D: TRBD1
J: TRBJ1-2
size: -
V: TRBV4-3
DNA: TGCGCCAGCAGCCAAGATCGGGGACAGTGGACTAACTATGGCTACACCTTC
CDR3: CASSQDRGQWTNYGYTF

D: -
J: TRBJ2-3
size: -
V: TRBV29-1
DNA: TGCAGCGTTGAGAGGGGGTTAGGCACAGATACGCAGTATTTT
CDR3: CSVERGLGTDTQYF

D: TRBD2
J: TRBJ2-2
size: -
V: TRBV4-3
DNA: TGCGCCAGCAGCCAGAAAGACGGGGGGGTTGGGGAGCTGTTTTTT
CDR3: CASSQKDGGVGELFF

D: TRBD1
J: TRBJ2-1
size: -
V: TRBV7-2
DNA: TGTGCCAGCAGCTTAGGTGGGACAGAGTACAATGAGCAGTTCTTC
CDR3: CASSLGGTEYNEQFF

D: -
J: TRBJ1-1
size: few
V: TRBV5-5
DNA: TGTGCCAGCAGCCCTTCGACAGGCAAGAACACTGAAGCTTTCTTT
CDR3: CASSPSTGKNTEAFF

D: -
J: TRBJ2-1
size: -
V: TRBV7-2
DNA: TGTGCCAGCAGACCTGCCGGGGGCAATGAGCAGTTCTTC
CDR3: CASRPAGGNEQFF

D: -
J: TRBJ1-4
size: -
V: TRBV19
DNA: TGTGCCAGTAGTATAGTCAGGGCCGCGGGAGAAAAACTGTTTTTT
CDR3: CASSIVRAAGEKLFF

D: -
J: TRBJ2-5
size: -
V: TRBV4-2
DNA: TGTGCCAGCAGCCAAGATCAGGGCAGGGAAGAGACCCAGTACTTC
CDR3: CASSQDQGREETQYF

D: TRBD1
J: TRBJ2-5
size: few
V: TRBV12-5
DNA: TGTGCTAGTGGTCTAGGACAGGGTCAAGAGACCCAGTACTTC
CDR3: CASGLGQGQETQYF

D: TRBD1
J: TRBJ1-5
size: -
V: TRBV19
DNA: TGTGCCAGTAGGGAGACAGGGGTGCGGCAGCCCCAGCATTTT
CDR3: CASRETGVRQPQHF

D: -
J: TRBJ1-1
size: few
V: TRBV6-1
DNA: TGTGCCAGCAGTGTTAATCAGGGGACATACGCTGAAGCTTTCTTT
CDR3: CASSVNQGTYAEAFF

D: -
J: TRBJ2-7
size: -
V: TRBV11-3
DNA: TGTGCCAGCAGCGCCAGCTACGAGCAGTACTTC
CDR3: CASSASYEQYF

D: -
J: TRBJ1-2
size: -
V: TRBV29-1
DNA: TGCAGCGTGGGGAACAGGGATGGCTACACCTTC
CDR3: CSVGNRDGYTF

D: -
J: TRBJ2-2
size: -
V: TRBV27
DNA: TGTGCCAGCAGTTTATGGACAGTCGGCACCGGGGAGCTGTTTTTT
CDR3: CASSLWTVGTGELFF

D: TRBD1
J: TRBJ2-7
size: -
V: TRBV5-1
DNA: TGCGCCAGCAGCGTGGACAGGGACTACGAGCAGTACTTC
CDR3: CASSVDRDYEQYF